The present TCR beta chain was sequenced within a study of blood T cell repertoires in COVID-19. In the original processing: Quantification of nucleated cells was approximated via reference gene primer amplification. Repertoires were generated with immunoSEQ multiplex PCR, while TCRdb's copy carries only in-frame clones and drops some. V, J and clone size are those of that table, while D and trimming were read from the DNA. This table has a few hundred thousand clones, about 90% appearing once. Enrollees, about 18 to 89 years old, lived in some 24 US areas. Cohort allocation depended upon clinical history that participants reported. Per the germline V gene, CDR1 is SGHDT and CDR2 is YYEEEE. The CDR3 is 14 amino acids. V shed 4 bases, J shed 8 bases, and the junction held 4 bases outside the gene matches.

V gene TRBV5-6 combines with J gene TRBJ2-1, with 12 bases fitting TRBD2. The TCR was taken from a man aged 35 to 55 in a cohort exposed to, infected with or recovered from COVID-19 (not recorded which). Sequenced input: PBMCs or T cells enriched from blood (not recorded which). The DNA for the CDR3 is TGTGCCAGCAGCCGGACTAGCGGGAACGATGAGCAGTTCTTC. Residues: CASSRTSGNDEQFF.